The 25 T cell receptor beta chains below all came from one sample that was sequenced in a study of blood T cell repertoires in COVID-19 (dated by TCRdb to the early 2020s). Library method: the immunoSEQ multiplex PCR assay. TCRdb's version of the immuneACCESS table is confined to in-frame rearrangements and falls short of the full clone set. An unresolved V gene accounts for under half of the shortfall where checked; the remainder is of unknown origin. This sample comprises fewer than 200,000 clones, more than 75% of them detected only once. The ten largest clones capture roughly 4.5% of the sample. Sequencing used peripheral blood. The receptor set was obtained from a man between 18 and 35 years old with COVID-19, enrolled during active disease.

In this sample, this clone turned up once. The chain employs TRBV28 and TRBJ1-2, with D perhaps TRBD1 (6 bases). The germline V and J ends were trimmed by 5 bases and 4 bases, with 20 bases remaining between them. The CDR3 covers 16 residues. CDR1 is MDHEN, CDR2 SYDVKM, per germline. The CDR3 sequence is CASSPSGGPSFYGYTF. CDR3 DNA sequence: TGTGCCAGCAGTCCCTCGGGGGGGCCGTCATTCTATGGCTACACCTTC.

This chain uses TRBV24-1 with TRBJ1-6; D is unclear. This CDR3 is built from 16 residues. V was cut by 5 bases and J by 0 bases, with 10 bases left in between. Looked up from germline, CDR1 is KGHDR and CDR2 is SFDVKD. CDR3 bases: TGTGCCACCAGTGCCTTACAGAGCTCCTATAATTCACCCCTCCACTTT. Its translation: CATSALQSSYNSPLHF.

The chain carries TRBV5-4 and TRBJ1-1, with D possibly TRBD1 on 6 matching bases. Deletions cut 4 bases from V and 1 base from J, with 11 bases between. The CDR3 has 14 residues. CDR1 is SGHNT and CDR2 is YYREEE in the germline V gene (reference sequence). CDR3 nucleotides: TGTGCCAGCAGCCCTACGACAGGGAACACTGAAGCTTTCTTT. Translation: CASSPTTGNTEAFF.

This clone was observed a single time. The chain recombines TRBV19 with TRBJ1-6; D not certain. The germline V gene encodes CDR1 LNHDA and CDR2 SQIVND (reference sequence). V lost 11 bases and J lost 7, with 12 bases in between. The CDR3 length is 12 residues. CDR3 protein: CAASGGNSPLHF. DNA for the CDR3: TGTGCCGCGTCCGGAGGGAATTCACCCCTCCACTTT.

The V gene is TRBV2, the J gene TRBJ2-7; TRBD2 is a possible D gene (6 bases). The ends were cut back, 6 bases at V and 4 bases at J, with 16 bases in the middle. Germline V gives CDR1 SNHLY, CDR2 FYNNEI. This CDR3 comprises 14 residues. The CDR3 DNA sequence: TGTGCCAGCAGCAAGGGACTCACCATGTACGAGCAGTACTTC. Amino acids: CASSKGLTMYEQYF.

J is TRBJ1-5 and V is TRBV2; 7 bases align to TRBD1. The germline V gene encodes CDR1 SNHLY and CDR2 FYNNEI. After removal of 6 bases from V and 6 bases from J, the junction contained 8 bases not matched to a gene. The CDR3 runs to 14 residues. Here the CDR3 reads CASRSGTVPQPQHF. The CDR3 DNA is TGTGCCAGCAGATCCGGGACAGTCCCTCAGCCCCAGCATTTT. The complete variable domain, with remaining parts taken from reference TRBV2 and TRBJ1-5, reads EPEVTQTPSHQVTQMGQEVILRCVPISNHLYFYWYRQILGQKVEFLVSFYNNEISEKSEIFDDQFSVERPDGSNFTLKIRSTKLEDSAMYFCASRSGTVPQPQHFGDGTRLSIL.

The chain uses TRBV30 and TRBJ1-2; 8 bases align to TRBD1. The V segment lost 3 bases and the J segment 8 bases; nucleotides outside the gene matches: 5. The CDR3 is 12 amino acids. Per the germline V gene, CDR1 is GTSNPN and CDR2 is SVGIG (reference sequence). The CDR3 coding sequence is TGTGCCTGGAGGGACAGGGAGCAAGGCTACACCTTC. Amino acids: CAWRDREQGYTF.

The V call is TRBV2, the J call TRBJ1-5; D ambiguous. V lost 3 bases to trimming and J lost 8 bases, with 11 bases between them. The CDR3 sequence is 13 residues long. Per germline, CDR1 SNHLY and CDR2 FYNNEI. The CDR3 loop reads CASSEIKSEPQHF. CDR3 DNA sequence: TGTGCCAGCAGTGAGATTAAGTCGGAGCCCCAGCATTTT.

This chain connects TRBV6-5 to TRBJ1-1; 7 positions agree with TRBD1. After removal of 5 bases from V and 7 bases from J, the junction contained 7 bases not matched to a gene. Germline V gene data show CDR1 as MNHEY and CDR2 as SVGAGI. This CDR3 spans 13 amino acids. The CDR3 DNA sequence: TGTGCCAGCAGTAGAGGGGGCAGGGGTGAAGCTTTCTTT. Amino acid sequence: CASSRGGRGEAFF.

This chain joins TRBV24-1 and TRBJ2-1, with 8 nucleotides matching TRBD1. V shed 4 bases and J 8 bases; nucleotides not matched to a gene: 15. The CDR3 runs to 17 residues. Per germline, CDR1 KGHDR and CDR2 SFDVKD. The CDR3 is CATSDTGAGTGYDEQFF. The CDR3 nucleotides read TGTGCCACCAGTGACACGGGGGCCGGGACAGGTTACGATGAGCAGTTCTTC.

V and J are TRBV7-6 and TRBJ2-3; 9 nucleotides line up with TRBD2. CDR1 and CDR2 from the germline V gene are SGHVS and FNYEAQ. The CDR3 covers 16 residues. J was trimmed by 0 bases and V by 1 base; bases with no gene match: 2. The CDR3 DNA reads TGTGCCAGCAGCTTAGTGCGGGAGGGCAGCACAGATACGCAGTATTTT. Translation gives CASSLVREGSTDTQYF.

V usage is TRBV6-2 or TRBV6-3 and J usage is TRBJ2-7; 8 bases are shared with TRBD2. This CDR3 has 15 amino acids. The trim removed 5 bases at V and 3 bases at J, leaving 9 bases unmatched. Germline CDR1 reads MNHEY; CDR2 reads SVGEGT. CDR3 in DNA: TGTGCCAGCAGTCCGCCGGGACTAGTCTACTACGAGCAGTACTTC. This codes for CASSPPGLVYYEQYF.

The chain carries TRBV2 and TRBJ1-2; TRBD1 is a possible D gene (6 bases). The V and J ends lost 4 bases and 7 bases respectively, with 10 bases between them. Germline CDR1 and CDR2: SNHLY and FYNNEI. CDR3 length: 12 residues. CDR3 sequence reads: CASSVDSGGYTF. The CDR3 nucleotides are TGTGCCAGCAGTGTGGACAGTGGTGGCTACACCTTC.

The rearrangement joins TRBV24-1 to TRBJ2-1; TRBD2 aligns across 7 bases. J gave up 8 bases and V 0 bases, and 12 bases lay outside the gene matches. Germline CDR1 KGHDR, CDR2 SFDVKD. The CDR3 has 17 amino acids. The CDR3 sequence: CATSDLPGAGVVDEQFF. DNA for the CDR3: TGTGCCACCAGTGATTTGCCTGGGGCGGGAGTTGTTGATGAGCAGTTCTTC.

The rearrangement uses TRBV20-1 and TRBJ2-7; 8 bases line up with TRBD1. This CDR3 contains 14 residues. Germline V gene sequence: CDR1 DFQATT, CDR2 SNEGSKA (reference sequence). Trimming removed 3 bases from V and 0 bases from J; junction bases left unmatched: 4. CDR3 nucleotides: TGCAGTGCTAGTTGGACAGGGCGCTCCTACGAGCAGTACTTC. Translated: CSASWTGRSYEQYF.

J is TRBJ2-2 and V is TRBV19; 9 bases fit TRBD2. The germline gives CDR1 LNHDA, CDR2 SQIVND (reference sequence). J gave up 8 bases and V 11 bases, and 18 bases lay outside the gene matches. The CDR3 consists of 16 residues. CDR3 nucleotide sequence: TGTGCCGTACGAGGTGTGGTAGCGGGAGCTTCTGGGGAGCTGTTTTTT. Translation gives CAVRGVVAGASGELFF.

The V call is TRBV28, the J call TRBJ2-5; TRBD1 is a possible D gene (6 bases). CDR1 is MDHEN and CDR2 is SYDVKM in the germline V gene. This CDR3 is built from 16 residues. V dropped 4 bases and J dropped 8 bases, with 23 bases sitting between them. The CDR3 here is CASSSLRDNGETTQYF. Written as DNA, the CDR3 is TGTGCCAGCAGTTCCCTCCGGGACAACGGAGAGACTACCCAGTACTTC.

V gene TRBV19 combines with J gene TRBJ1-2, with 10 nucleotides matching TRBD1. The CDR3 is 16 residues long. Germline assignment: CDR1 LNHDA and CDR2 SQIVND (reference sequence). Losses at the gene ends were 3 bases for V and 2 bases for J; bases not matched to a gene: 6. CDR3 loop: CASSITSTGGNYGYTF. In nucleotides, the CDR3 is TGTGCCAGTAGTATCACCTCGACAGGGGGCAACTATGGCTACACCTTC.

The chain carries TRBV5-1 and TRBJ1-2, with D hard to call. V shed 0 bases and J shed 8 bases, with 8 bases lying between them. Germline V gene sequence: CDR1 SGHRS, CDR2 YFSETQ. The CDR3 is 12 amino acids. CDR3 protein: CASSLEGGGYTF. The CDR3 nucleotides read TGCGCCAGCAGCTTGGAGGGAGGAGGCTACACCTTC.

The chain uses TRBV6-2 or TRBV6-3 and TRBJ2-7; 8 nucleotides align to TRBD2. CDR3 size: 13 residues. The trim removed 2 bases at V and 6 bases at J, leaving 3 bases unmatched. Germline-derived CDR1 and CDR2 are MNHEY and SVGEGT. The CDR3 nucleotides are TGTGCCAGCAGTTACGTAGCGGGACGCGAGCAGTACTTC. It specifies CASSYVAGREQYF.

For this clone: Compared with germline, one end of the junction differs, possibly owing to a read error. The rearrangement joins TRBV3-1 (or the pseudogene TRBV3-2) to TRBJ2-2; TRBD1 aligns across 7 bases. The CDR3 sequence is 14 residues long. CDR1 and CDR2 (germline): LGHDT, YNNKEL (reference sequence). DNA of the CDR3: TGTGCCTGCAGATTGGGACAGATCACCGGGGAGCTGTTTTTT. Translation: CACRLGQITGELFF.

The CDR3 protein is CASSAGTGPTGELFF. CDR3 coding DNA: TGTGCCAGTAGTGCCGGGACAGGGCCCACCGGGGAGCTGTTTTTT. This sequence joins TRBV19 and TRBJ2-2; 9 bases map to TRBD1. V lost 5 bases, J lost 4 bases, and 5 bases stayed unmatched. This CDR3 has 15 residues. Germline V gives CDR1 LNHDA, CDR2 SQIVND (reference sequence).

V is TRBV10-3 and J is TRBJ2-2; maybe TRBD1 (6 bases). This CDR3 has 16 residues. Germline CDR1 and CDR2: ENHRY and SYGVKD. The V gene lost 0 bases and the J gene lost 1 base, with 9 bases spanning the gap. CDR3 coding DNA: TGTGCCATCAGTGAGTCGACAGGAAGGAACACCGGGGAGCTGTTTTTT. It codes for CAISESTGRNTGELFF.

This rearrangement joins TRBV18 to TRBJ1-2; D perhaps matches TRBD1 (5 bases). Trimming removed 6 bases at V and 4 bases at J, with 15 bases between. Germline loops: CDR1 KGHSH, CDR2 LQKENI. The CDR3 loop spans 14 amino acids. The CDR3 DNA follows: TGTGCCAGCTCGCACTCGGGGGTCGGCTATGGCTACACCTTC. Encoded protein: CASSHSGVGYGYTF.

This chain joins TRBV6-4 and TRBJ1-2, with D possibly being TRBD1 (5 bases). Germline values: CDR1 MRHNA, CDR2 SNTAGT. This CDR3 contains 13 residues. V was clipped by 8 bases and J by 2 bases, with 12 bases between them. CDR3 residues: CASSPGINYGYTF. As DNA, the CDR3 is TGTGCCAGCTCCCCAGGGATAAACTATGGCTACACCTTC.